The rows below give T cell receptor beta chains drawn from one sample of a study of T cell repertoires in cytomegalovirus infection. TCRdb ran MiXCR on the reads and lists one entry per CDR3 protein. The table includes roughly 920,000 distinct CDR3 sequences, around 29% detected once. No antigen has been assigned to these receptors. The starting material was cultured CD8+ T cells from PBMCs, obtained from culture after CMV antigen stimulation. The receptor set was obtained from a human donor in good health (CMV status not recorded). Some clones in this sample may be carry-over from other donors' samples. Both conserved end residues are part of each CDR3.

TRBV7-2 | CASRRGGNNEQFF
TRBV7-9 | CASSRTGSNYGYTF
TRBV6-5 | CASRNPGGSGNTIYF
TRBV4-1 | CASSQESGSLNQPQHF
TRBV7-3 | CASSTRGTDELFGYTF
TRBV14 | CASSQMGFGEQFF
TRBV14 | CASSQKHGTSPYEQYF
TRBV7-2 | CASSSISDTQYF
TRBV4-3 | CASSHGQGLRHNEQFF
TRBV27 | CASTPGVGGAQPQHF
TRBV7-6 | CASSLDSNWGTETQYF
TRBV2 | CASDGVQSPGRAPADTQYF
TRBV27 | CAVLQGLGGELFF
TRBV9 | CASTKYGTGLQTEAFF
TRBV12-5 | CASGLPPGSGGPRNTGELFF
TRBV12-3/TRBV12-4 | CASSPKGPGNQPQHF
TRBV12-5 | CASGSGETSRETQYF
TRBV15 | CATSRDLSATEAFF
TRBV27 | CASSNIGRIQDTQYF
TRBV7-9 | CASSTRLLMDRGQSNYGYTF
TRBV12-5 | CASGLGRYNEQFF
TRBV7-9 | CASSLASGDAYEQYF
TRBV2 | CANTSSDEGNQPQHF
TRBV6-5 | CASSYSHRNEAFF
TRBV28 | CASSLYALNTEAFF
TRBV28 | CASRLQATNEKLFF
TRBV7-9 | CASRSPDRESLYNEQFF
TRBV6-5 | CASSSTGGLIYGYTF
TRBV6-2/TRBV6-3 | CASSYGGGWTDTQYF
TRBV6-2/TRBV6-3 | CASSYPGTDEKLFF
TRBV7-2 | CASSIQGAPYNEQFF
TRBV2 | CASSSGMSDPLEYF
TRBV19 | CASSNGGQETQYF
TRBV7-8 | CASSGDMGSNQPQHF
TRBV12-3/TRBV12-4 | CASSLGAREKLFF
TRBV14 | CASSQSGYEQFF
TRBV11-2 | CASSLRPLGQRTAFNEQFF
TRBV12-5 | CASGLTPSGTGLGYGYTF
TRBV20-1 | CSARDHWLAGGPGPDTQYF
TRBV28 | CASRLGMNTEAFF
TRBV7-4 | CASSLGGALTDTQYF
TRBV29-1 | CSVEDGGETQYF
TRBV6-8 | CASRTDFPSYNEQFF
TRBV12-3/TRBV12-4 | CASRLGQVIGETQYF
TRBV7-8 | CASSLGGKNIQYF
TRBV7-6 | CASSWTSGDYNEQFF
TRBV2 | CASIYEGGNEQFF
TRBV19 | CASKDRGSNQPQHF
TRBV2 | CASMRGVSLSNEQFF
TRBV10-3 | CAISENRDRVSNYGYTF
TRBV27 | CASSLYGGLEQETQYF
TRBV5-4 | CASSSRTSGGTEAFF
TRBV7-9 | CASSRGAGEYNEQFF
TRBV9 | CASSGGGQVDNEAFF
TRBV7-9 | CASSLVQGESPLHF